Sequencing of this T cell receptor (beta chain) was carried out in a study of cytomegalovirus exposure and HLA in healthy donors. PCR used 60 Vbeta primers and 13 Jbeta primers. Here immunoSEQ multiplex PCR was the method, and the copy in TCRdb shows in-frame clones only, minus some. The repertoire has about 210,000 clones, 75% to 85% of them found once; the top ten carry roughly 0.4%. The CDR3 has 20 residues. V dropped 4 bases and J dropped 0 bases, with 24 bases sitting between them. Germline CDR1 reads ENHRY; CDR2 reads SYGVKD. V usage is TRBV10-3 and J usage is TRBJ1-4; D not certain. Sequences were obtained from PBMCs. The receptor's source is a male donor in good health and CMV-seropositive. The CDR3 here is CAISVLQPSSGSATNEKLFF. Here the CDR3 DNA reads TGTGCCATCAGTGTCTTGCAGCCCTCTTCGGGAAGTGCAACTAATGAAAAACTGTTTTTT.